A selection of T cell receptor beta chains follows, all from one sample in a study of T cell responses to AZD1222 COVID-19 vaccine. Produced via immunoSEQ multiplex PCR; TCRdb's table is partial and in-frame only. The table records around 170,000 clones, approximately 90% of them present only once. Sequenced here: peripheral blood, sampled on day 0 of AZD1222 vaccination. Receptor source: an adult in good health. Each CDR3 is given with its conserved first and last residue. D genes are given only for firm matches. Some rows mark clone size as missing; the rest say once, few, many or name a class of expanded clone.

J gene | V gene | D gene | clone size | CDR3 DNA | CDR3 protein
TRBJ2-3 | TRBV5-1 | TRBD2 | . | TGCGCCAGCAGCTTGACTAGCGGGAGGGCCAAGGATACGCAGTATTTT | CASSLTSGRAKDTQYF
TRBJ1-4 | TRBV25-1 | . | . | TGTGCCAGCAGTGACAACGAACTGTTTTTT | CASSDNELFF
TRBJ1-5 | TRBV19 | . | . | TGTGCCAGTAGTATAGGGGGGCGAAGCAATCAGCCCCAGCATTTT | CASSIGGRSNQPQHF
TRBJ2-5 | TRBV18 | . | . | TGTGCCAGCTCACCAGGAAAAAGACGGGAGACCCAGTACTTC | CASSPGKRRETQYF
TRBJ2-3 | TRBV5-1 | . | . | TGCGCCAGCAGCTCCGGAGTAAGCACAGATACGCAGTATTTT | CASSSGVSTDTQYF
TRBJ2-3 | TRBV23-1 | TRBD1 | . | TGCGCCAGCAGTCAATCAGGACAGGGGCCTTTCACAGATACGCAGTATTTT | CASSQSGQGPFTDTQYF
TRBJ1-2 | TRBV2 | TRBD1 | . | TGTGCCAGCAGTGTCGGGACAGGGCCAAACTATGGCTACACCTTC | CASSVGTGPNYGYTF
TRBJ2-1 | TRBV19 | TRBD2 | once | TGTGCCAGTAGAACGGGACTAGCGGGTTACAATGAGCAGTTCTTC | CASRTGLAGYNEQFF
TRBJ1-6 | TRBV5-8 | TRBD1 | few | TGTGCCAGCAGACTAAGACAGGGTTCACCCCTCCACTTT | CASRLRQGSPLHF
TRBJ2-7 | TRBV6-5 | . | once | TGTGCCAGCAGTTCAGCCGAAAGCGGGTCCTACGAGCAGTACTTC | CASSSAESGSYEQYF
TRBJ2-1 | TRBV28 | . | . | TGTGCCAGCAGTAGCGGAGTGTGGAATGAGCAGTTCTTC | CASSSGVWNEQFF
TRBJ1-4 | TRBV28 | TRBD1 | . | TGTGCCAGCAGCCGGAAGGGGGCGGGTCAAGAAAAACTGTTTTTT | CASSRKGAGQEKLFF
TRBJ1-2 | TRBV28 | . | . | TGTGCCAGCAGTTTTCAGGGCGGCTACACCTTC | CASSFQGGYTF
TRBJ2-7 | TRBV18 | . | . | TGTGCCAGCTCACCACTAGGAACCCTCTACGAGCAGTACTTC | CASSPLGTLYEQYF
TRBJ1-4 | TRBV3-1/TRBV3-2 | . | . | TGTGCCAGCAGCCAAGATCAGGGGCGAGAAAAACTGTTTTTT | CASSQDQGREKLFF
TRBJ2-2 | TRBV9 | . | . | TGTGCCAGCAGCGTCGCCCCCAAGGGCGGGGAGCTGTTTTTT | CASSVAPKGGELFF
TRBJ2-2 | TRBV6-5 | . | . | TGTGCCAGCAGAAAAGGACGGTACACCGGGGAGCTGTTTTTT | CASRKGRYTGELFF
TRBJ1-1 | TRBV3-1/TRBV3-2 | . | . | TGTGCCAGCAGCCCGGGAAGTTTGAACACTGAAGCTTTCTTT | CASSPGSLNTEAFF
TRBJ1-1 | TRBV19 | . | . | TGTGCCAGTAGTATGATCCGCAAGATATCCACTGAAGCTTTCTTT | CASSMIRKISTEAFF
TRBJ2-5 | TRBV29-1 | TRBD2 | . | TGCAGCGTTGACAGCGGGGTGGAGACCCAGTACTTC | CSVDSGVETQYF
TRBJ2-7 | TRBV5-1 | TRBD1 | . | TGCGCCAGCAGCCCCGGACAGGGCCCGGACGAGCAGTACTTC | CASSPGQGPDEQYF
TRBJ2-3 | TRBV18 | TRBD1 | . | TGTGCCAGCTCACCACGACAGGGGGAACATACGCAGTATTTT | CASSPRQGEHTQYF
TRBJ2-3 | TRBV28 | TRBD1 | . | TGTGCCAGCCTTGGGACAGGGGGCCGCACCAACCACACAGATACGCAGTATTTT | CASLGTGGRTNHTDTQYF
TRBJ1-5 | TRBV11-2 | . | . | TGTGCCAGCAGCCCATGGACAGAAGATCAGCCCCAGCATTTT | CASSPWTEDQPQHF
TRBJ2-1 | TRBV9 | TRBD2 | . | TGTGCCAGCAGCGTCGCGCTAGCGGCTGAGCAGTTCTTC | CASSVALAAEQFF
TRBJ2-3 | TRBV7-6 | . | . | TGTGCCAGCGGGGGGAGGACGGGGAGCACAGATACGCAGTATTTT | CASGGRTGSTDTQYF
TRBJ2-1 | TRBV5-1 | TRBD2 | . | TGCGCCAGCAGCTTGGCCGAGACTAGCGGGAGGGCCTGGGGACAAAATGAGCAGTTCTTC | CASSLAETSGRAWGQNEQFF
TRBJ1-4 | TRBV15 | . | . | TGTGCCACCAGCAGCTCGGGGGGGAGAGAAAAACTGTTTTTT | CATSSSGGREKLFF
TRBJ2-7 | TRBV14 | TRBD1 | . | TGTGCCAGCAGCTGGGACAGGTACTACGAGCAGTACTTC | CASSWDRYYEQYF
TRBJ1-5 | TRBV12-3/TRBV12-4 | . | . | TGTGCCAGCAGTCTCTGGGTTGGACAGCCCCAGCATTTT | CASSLWVGQPQHF
TRBJ1-1 | TRBV4-1 | . | . | TGCGCCAGTAAGCAGGGGCGCGGGACTGAAGCTTTCTTT | CASKQGRGTEAFF
TRBJ2-2 | TRBV12-2 | . | . | TGTGCAAGTCGCCCCCGGTATGGGGAGGAGGCGAACACCGGGGAGCTGTTTTTT | CASRPRYGEEANTGELFF
TRBJ2-3 | TRBV5-6 | . | . | TGTGCCAGCAGCTCCCCGGGTGCAGATACGCAGTATTTT | CASSSPGADTQYF
TRBJ2-6 | TRBV5-8 | . | once | TGTGCCAGCAGCCAGGGCCGGATCTCTGGGGCCAACGTCCTGACTTTC | CASSQGRISGANVLTF
TRBJ2-1 | TRBV6-5 | TRBD1 | once | TGTGCCAGCACCACGGGAGACAGGGGCGGCAATGAGCAGTTCTTC | CASTTGDRGGNEQFF
TRBJ1-4 | TRBV7-9 | . | few | TGTGCCAGCAGCTTATCGGGAGAAAAACTGTTTTTT | CASSLSGEKLFF
TRBJ2-3 | TRBV30 | TRBD1 | . | TGTGCCTGGAGTGTACGTGGGACAGAACCGCAGTATTTT | CAWSVRGTEPQYF
TRBJ2-2 | TRBV12-3/TRBV12-4 | . | . | TGTGCCAGCAGCCGAGGGACCGGGGAGCTGTTTTTT | CASSRGTGELFF
TRBJ1-3 | TRBV6-2/TRBV6-3 | TRBD1 | once | TGTGCCAGCAGCGGGGACAGAGACTCTGGAAACACCATATATTTT | CASSGDRDSGNTIYF
TRBJ2-7 | TRBV10-3 | . | once | TGTGCCATCAGAGCCAGCGGGATAGGGGGCGAGCAGTACTTC | CAIRASGIGGEQYF
TRBJ2-5 | TRBV28 | TRBD1 | . | TGTGCCAGCAGTTTATATGGCCAGGGGGATCAAGAGACCCAGTACTTC | CASSLYGQGDQETQYF
TRBJ1-6 | TRBV30 | . | . | TGTGCCTGGAGTGCAATTCGGGCCAGGTCACCCCTCCACTTT | CAWSAIRARSPLHF
TRBJ2-7 | TRBV6-6 | TRBD2 | . | TGTGCCAGCAGCTTGATAGGACTAGCGGGAGGGCCGGGTACCTACGAGCAGTACTTC | CASSLIGLAGGPGTYEQYF
TRBJ2-6 | TRBV27 | TRBD1 | . | TGTGCCAGCACCCAAGGCAGGGGGACCGCGGGCTCTGGGGCCAACGTCCTGACTTTC | CASTQGRGTAGSGANVLTF
TRBJ1-1 | TRBV4-1 | . | once | TGCGCCAGCAGCCCCCGGATGAACCGGGGGCTGTCTTACACTGAAGCTTTCTTT | CASSPRMNRGLSYTEAFF
TRBJ2-1 | TRBV7-3 | TRBD1 | . | TGTGCCAGCAGCTCCACAGGGGGCTTGGAGCAGTTCTTC | CASSSTGGLEQFF
TRBJ2-1 | TRBV19 | . | . | TGTGCCAGTAGTATCCCCCCCCTCAATGAGCAGTTCTTC | CASSIPPLNEQFF
TRBJ1-2 | TRBV28 | . | . | TGTGCCAGCAGTTTAGTGGCAGGGAGGACGGTAGACTATGGCTACACCTTC | CASSLVAGRTVDYGYTF
TRBJ2-1 | TRBV3-1/TRBV3-2 | . | . | TGTGCCAGCAGCCAAGGGTGGTCGGTCAATGAGCAGTTCTTC | CASSQGWSVNEQFF
TRBJ2-7 | TRBV5-1 | . | . | TGCGCCAGCAGCTTGGAGGAAGGTGGGCGGGGTGCCTTGAGCGAGCAGTACTTC | CASSLEEGGRGALSEQYF